The T cell receptor beta chain under discussion was sequenced for a study of cytomegalovirus exposure and HLA in healthy donors (dated by TCRdb to about 2017). Regarding the study in general: An earlier analysis of fewer than 750 of the donors reported 276 Gb of sequence data and some 110 million unique TCR beta sequences obtained from about 200 million T cells. Roughly 300 gigabases of sequencing data and tens of millions of unique TCR sequences were included in an early release covering roughly 600 HLA-typed donors. Of the approximately 400 genotyped donors, 81% fell in the genetic ancestry cluster associated with self-reported Caucasian donors. The study aimed to test whether cataloging public T cell receptors could reveal signatures of past pathogen exposure. Using immunosequencing, the study profiled T cell repertoires from 500 to 800 subjects and related those repertoires to cytomegalovirus serostatus. Along with the approximately 600-subject first cohort, a separate validation cohort of over 90 different subjects was used. High-throughput TCR immunosequencing, statistical association of individual TCRs with disease status, and machine learning were combined to predict cytomegalovirus infection status. In a later analysis, previously published TCR beta repertoires from 550 to 750 donors were re-analyzed and high-resolution HLA genotyping was added so that TCR occurrence patterns could be studied. Rather than drawing on any new phenotypic data, the later analysis identified candidate immune exposures from TCR beta sequences and the way those sequences occurred across donors. An earlier analysis of around 540 of the donors applied high-throughput TCR beta sequencing to assess whether each TCR beta V gene segment acted as functional or pseudogenic. Donor age, sex, ethnicity and CMV serostatus were collected together with the repertoire data. A later genetic analysis took genome-wide SNP genotypes for 398 of the 666 donors and used that subset as a discovery cohort. All discovery cohort repertoires had been generated using a single sequencing platform. HLA typing included class I and class II loci at four-digit resolution. The number of donors typed differed by locus, with roughly 629-640 for A, B, C, DRB1 and DQB1, 522 for DQA1, over 600 for DPA1, and some 470 for DPB1. About 5 DR-DQ haplotypes were handled as single units for association and clustering, since linkage in the cohort was strong. On average, 235,054 unique TCR beta nucleotide sequences were sequenced per donor among some 430 genotyped donors of the cohort, with roughly 18% of those sequences being non-productive. Beyond this particular receptor, the publication reports: The presence/absence analyses assumed that sequencing depth was roughly uniform across donors, and that assumption may not be true. A later genetic analysis associated a missense DCLRE1C variant with V-gene and J-gene trimming of TCR beta chains, and an independent cohort replicated the association. According to a later analysis, most CMV-associated TCR beta chains appeared to be HLA-restricted, and the HLA associations seemed to be driven largely by CMV exposure. In the study, 164 TCR beta chains were listed as associated with cytomegalovirus. A group of highly shared sequence variants was considered likely to be a technical artifact of the sequencing pipeline. The 87-base-pair reads could not distinguish some IMGT-functional V segments, including TRBV6-2 and TRBV6-3, so those segments were excluded. In both the original and validation cohorts, the classifier was reported to diagnose cytomegalovirus status with high specificity and sensitivity. A later analysis associated 15,000 or so TCR beta sequences with specific HLA alleles at a false discovery rate of 0.05. In vitro tests confirmed that a few of the cytomegalovirus-associated TCR beta chains recognize cytomegalovirus antigens. While some public TCRs were present in many individuals, most TCR sequences turned up only very rarely across donors. For the cohort, immune exposure information was limited to CMV serostatus. The authors suggested that the approach could potentially be generalized to other disease states and immunological phenotypes. The earlier analysis of 587 of the donors excluded 15 to 20 rarely observed V segments, including chromosome 9 orphons, because counts were too low. In a later analysis, TCR association rates were found to vary across HLA loci, with the most associated TCRs seen for DRB1 alleles and the fewest for HLA-C alleles. A later genetic analysis reported fewer N-insertions in productive TCRs among donors in an Asian-associated ancestry cluster than the roughly 720-donor mean. In a later analysis, HLA-associated TCR beta chains were found to be more clonally expanded and to have lower generation probabilities than equally common non-associated chains. Because HLA typing was missing for some donors at each locus, association tests included only the typed subset. Linkage disequilibrium might explain the correlated functional status among segregating V segments, but an unknown experimental factor could not be ruled out. When HLA alleles, especially DR and DQ, strongly co-occurred, TCR associations were difficult to assign to individual alleles. A further reported finding was that TCR beta sequences accurately predicted the HLA-A and HLA-B alleles for most subjects in the first cohort. An earlier analysis of approximately 530 of the donors showed that most TCR beta V segments appeared in productive rearrangements either about 87% or about 30% of the time, which broadly matched IMGT annotations. Only TCR beta chains were sequenced in this cohort, and the absence of alpha or paired-chain data limited detectable features. According to a later analysis, parvovirus B19, influenza, CMV and Epstein-Barr virus appeared linked to several top co-occurrence clusters.

The CDR3 sequence holds 16 residues, the cysteine and phenylalanine included. Of all the DNA, just the CDR3 is kept, 48 bases in frame from base 1. From a lookup of the germline V gene, CDR1 and CDR2 are SGHTA and FQGNSA. Between the V and J ends, shortened by 5 bases and 2 bases respectively, the junction contains 13 bases. The cohort consisted of 666 healthy bone marrow donors. Cohort members were all nominally healthy when sampled, although unrecorded immune exposures were likely present. The donor tested CMV seronegative, placing the donor among the roughly 400 seronegative members of the cohort. Each donor provided a peripheral blood sample, and peripheral blood mononuclear cells were used for TCR beta sequencing. The Qiagen DNeasy Blood Extraction Kit was used to extract genomic DNA from the blood cell samples. Details on this clone: The specificity of this receptor is unknown.

The library was obtained by the immunoSEQ multiplex PCR assay. For the multiplex PCR, a mixture combining 60 forward primers for TCR Vbeta segments and 13 reverse primers for TCR Jbeta segments was used. The CDR3 region of rearranged TCR beta genes was amplified from genomic DNA by a multiplex PCR assay. On the Illumina HiSeq System, the amplified TCR beta libraries were sequenced as 87-base-pair reads. As for the original processing: A later analysis tallied tens of millions of unique TCR beta chains across the 666 repertoires, and around 12 million of those chains were shared by two or more donors. A nearest-neighbor algorithm error-corrected the raw reads and collapsed the reads into unique sequences, merging closely related sequences to remove PCR and sequencing errors. CDR3 sequences were aligned to IMGT reference sequences to assign V, D and J gene segments. Each retained sequence needed at least a six-nucleotide match to both a V gene segment and a J gene segment. Rearrangements were called productive when the CDR3 lacked stop codons and stayed in frame with V and J; all others were non-productive. CDR3 was defined by IMGT convention, running from the second conserved V-encoded cysteine to the conserved J-encoded phenylalanine. The earlier analysis of about 500 of the donors excluded sequences that lacked an unambiguous match to a single V gene segment. An earlier analysis of around 600 of the donors classified V segments as functional when productive rearrangements were above 56.7% and as segregating when the standard deviation between donors was above 5%. A statistical classification framework was built to diagnose cytomegalovirus status from the catalog of TCR beta chain sequences. In a later analysis, V and J genes were assigned by comparing TCR nucleotide sequences against IMGT/GENE-DB human TR gene sequences. A later analysis assigned CDR3 sequences and most-parsimonious VDJ recombination scenarios with the TCRdist pipeline. In a later analysis, each TCR beta chain was defined by its CDR3 amino acid sequence together with its V-gene family, and reads lacking a unique V-gene family were excluded. In a later analysis, approximately 640 highly shared, low-generation-probability nucleotide sequences were removed to address suspected cross-contamination and a sequencing artifact. For each public chain, a later analysis derived a clonal expansion index from normalized ranks of inferred template counts within each repertoire. In a later analysis, generation probabilities were computed using a VDJ recombination model fitted to out-of-frame rearrangements, and the results were checked against IGoR. In a later analysis, hypergeometric tests were used to score TCR-TCR, TCR-HLA and TCR-CMV co-occurrence, with a repertoire-size bias correction applied to TCR pairs. A later analysis estimated false discovery rates by permuting HLA or CMV assignments 20 times. A later analysis grouped co-occurring TCRs with DBSCAN, adding TCRdist sequence similarity when clustering within HLA-allele-positive subsets. For co-occurrence clustering, repertoires with fewer than 30,000 or more than 120,000 public chains were excluded, along with a handful of repertoires with anomalous nucleotide sharing. This is the immuneACCESS table as TCRdb keeps it, with only in-frame sequences that have V and J called. A part of the clones is gone; compared with another copy, unresolved V genes explain less than half, and the rest is unexplained. V and J calls and clone size are given by that table; D and trimming were obtained from the DNA. The table for this sample shows approximately 79,000 clones. In total, the top ten clones hold about 0.83% of the sample.

Here the chain combines TRBV7-2 and TRBJ2-6, with an unclear D gene assignment. The clonotype comes from a boy aged 10-17 years in good health and CMV-seronegative. The sample comprised PBMCs. The CDR3 loop reads CASSPGGWAGANVLTF. The sequenced DNA is TGTGCCAGCAGCCCGGGTGGCTGGGCTGGGGCCAACGTCCTGACTTTC.